Shown below are 18 T cell receptor beta chains from a single sample sequenced in a study of cytomegalovirus exposure and HLA in healthy donors. The protocol was immunoSEQ multiplex PCR, while the TCRdb copy is restricted to in-frame clones and leaves out a portion. This table has about 130,000 clones, 89% appearing once. Specimen: PBMCs. Every receptor here comes from a woman between 18 and 29 years old in good health and CMV-seronegative.

The chain is built from TRBV14 and TRBJ2-6; 7 bases line up with TRBD1. Germline-derived CDR1 and CDR2 are SGHDN and FVKESK. The CDR3 runs to 18 residues. Trimming at V came to 4 bases and at J to 0 bases, leaving 9 bases not matched to a gene. Here the CDR3 DNA reads TGTGCCAGCAGCCTCAGACAGGGTAGGGGCTCTGGGGCCAACGTCCTGACTTTC. Residues: CASSLRQGRGSGANVLTF.

In its sample, this clone was seen a few times. This chain joins TRBV4-1 and TRBJ1-3, with D maybe TRBD1 (6 bases). Germline V lookup: CDR1 MGHRA, CDR2 YSYEKL. There are 12 residues in the CDR3. V lost 3 bases to trimming and J lost 14 bases, with 14 bases between them. DNA for the CDR3: TGCGCCAGCAGCCAGACAGGACCTGACCTATATTTT. This encodes CASSQTGPDLYF.

This clone is a singleton in its sample. For the CDR3, the DNA is TGCGCCAGCATTCGGGCAGGGCACACCGGGGAGCTGTTTTTT. It is translated as CASIRAGHTGELFF. J is TRBJ2-2 and V is TRBV10-1; weak D call: TRBD1 (5 bases). Deletions cut 7 bases from V and 3 bases from J, with 12 bases between. This CDR3 has 14 amino acids. Germline CDR1 reads WNHNN; CDR2 reads SYGVQD (reference sequence).

The chain combines TRBV5-6 with TRBJ1-4; 8 bases are shared with TRBD1. Losses at the gene ends were 5 bases for V and 8 bases for J; bases not matched to a gene: 8. The germline V gene has CDR1 SGHDT and CDR2 YYEEEE. The CDR3 has 14 amino acids. The CDR3 sequence is CASSYGQGWEKLFF. The CDR3 DNA reads TGTGCCAGCAGTTATGGACAGGGTTGGGAAAAACTGTTTTTT.

This sequence joins TRBV29-1 and TRBJ2-7; 8 positions match TRBD1. From germline, CDR1 is SQVTM and CDR2 ANQGSEA. This CDR3 is built from 12 residues. The V gene end was trimmed by 6 bases and the J gene end by 2 bases; junction bases not matched to a gene: 3. The CDR3 region has the DNA TGCAGCGTACGGGACAGGACCTACGAGCAGTACTTC. This gives the protein CSVRDRTYEQYF.

V and J are TRBV4-1 and TRBJ2-1, with D perhaps TRBD2 (5 bases). CDR1 is MGHRA and CDR2 is YSYEKL in the germline V gene. Trimming left V 0 bases short and J 3 bases short, with 9 bases between. This CDR3 is built from 15 residues. The CDR3 here is CASSQDGVGYNEQFF. Written as DNA, the CDR3 is TGCGCCAGCAGCCAAGACGGGGTAGGCTACAATGAGCAGTTCTTC.

The chain links TRBV5-6 to TRBJ2-7, with D tentatively TRBD1 (6 bases). Between the trimmed V and J ends, which lost 4 bases and 0 bases, there was a span of 17 bases. The CDR3 length is 16 residues. The V gene's germline CDR1 is SGHDT and CDR2 YYEEEE. Written as DNA, the CDR3 is TGTGCCAGCAGCGCCGACAGGTGGTTGGACTCCTACGAGCAGTACTTC. It encodes CASSADRWLDSYEQYF.

This chain joins TRBV19 and TRBJ1-1; possible D gene TRBD1, 5 bases. V was shortened by 4 bases and J by 1 base, with 10 bases between the two germline ends. Germline-derived CDR1 and CDR2 are LNHDA and SQIVND (reference sequence). CDR3 size: 14 residues. DNA for the CDR3: TGTGCCAGTAGTAGAAGGGGCCCGAACACTGAAGCTTTCTTT. This codes for CASSRRGPNTEAFF.

V gene TRBV7-9 combines with J gene TRBJ2-1; TRBD1 matches at 8 bases. Trimming cost V 6 bases and J 3 bases; bases outside gene matches: 7. This CDR3 has 15 amino acids. The germline gives CDR1 SEHNR, CDR2 FQNEAQ (reference sequence). CDR3 residues: CASSPPGQVYNEQFF. In DNA form, the CDR3 reads TGTGCCAGCAGTCCCCCGGGACAGGTCTACAATGAGCAGTTCTTC.

On this clone itself: At one end, the junction sequence differs from germline, possibly due to a read error. The V gene is TRBV18, the J gene TRBJ2-1, with D possibly TRBD2 on 5 matching bases. Germline values: CDR1 KGHSH, CDR2 LQKENI. The CDR3 consists of 13 residues. CDR3 residues: CASSLQAGNEQFF. DNA of the CDR3: TGTGCTAGCTCACTTCAGGCGGGCAATGAGCAGTTCTTC.

The V call is TRBV6-5, the J call TRBJ2-7; maybe TRBD2 (6 bases). The germline gives CDR1 MNHEY, CDR2 SVGAGI. The ends were cut back, 6 bases at V and 7 bases at J, with 16 bases in the middle. CDR3 size: 13 residues. CDR3 coding DNA: TGTGCCAGCAGAACCGGAGGGGCCCGAGAGCAGTACTTC. It codes for CASRTGGAREQYF.

Regarding this clone: The same CDR3 is also encoded by other DNA sequences in this sample. The V gene is TRBV27, the J gene TRBJ2-1; TRBD1 matches 10 bases. Unmatched junction bases numbered 4, after V lost 6 bases and J lost 2 bases. Per germline, CDR1 MNHEY and CDR2 SMNVEV (reference sequence). This CDR3 is 15 amino acids long. The CDR3 region is CASSSGTGAYNEQFF. CDR3 DNA: TGTGCCAGCAGCTCCGGGACAGGGGCCTACAATGAGCAGTTCTTC.

This clone came up once. The gene calls are TRBV15 and TRBJ2-2; D might be TRBD1 (5 bases). The V gene's germline CDR1 is LNHNV and CDR2 YYDKDF (reference sequence). This CDR3 is 14 amino acids long. Trimming stripped 0 bases from V and 7 bases from J, with 9 bases between. This CDR3 reads CATSRDLGVGELFF. The CDR3 DNA reads as TGTGCCACCAGCAGAGATCTAGGGGTCGGGGAGCTGTTTTTT.

This clone was detected once. The genes are TRBV6-1 and TRBJ2-7, with no clear D. The CDR3 consists of 13 residues. Germline-derived CDR1 and CDR2 are MNHNS and SASEGT. With 3 bases removed from V and 0 bases from J, the gap between germline ends came to 6 bases. As DNA, the CDR3 is TGTGCCAGCAGTGAGAGCCGCTCCTACGAGCAGTACTTC. This translates into CASSESRSYEQYF.

The chain combines TRBV6-5 with TRBJ2-1, with D uncertain. Per germline, CDR1 MNHEY and CDR2 SVGAGI. Between the trimmed V and J ends, which lost 7 bases and 5 bases, there was a span of 12 bases. The CDR3 contains 13 residues. The CDR3 reads CASMAQSHNEQFF. In DNA, the CDR3 is TGTGCCAGCATGGCACAGAGCCACAATGAGCAGTTCTTC.

The gene calls are TRBV5-4 and TRBJ2-7; no clear D. The CDR3 covers 14 residues. Trimming took off 5 bases at V and 3 bases at J, with 15 bases between the two ends. Germline-derived CDR1 and CDR2 are SGHNT and YYREEE (reference sequence). CDR3 DNA: TGTGCCAGCAGTTCAAAACGTGGAGACTACGAGCAGTACTTC. It specifies CASSSKRGDYEQYF. Drawing the rest from reference TRBV5-4 and TRBJ2-7, the complete variable domain is ETGVTQSPTHLIKTRGQQVTLRCSSQSGHNTVSWYQQALGQGPQFIFQYYREEENGRGNFPPRFSGLQFPNYSSELNVNALELDDSALYLCASSSKRGDYEQYFGPGTRLTVT.

This clone has just one count. The J gene is TRBJ2-1, the V gene TRBV19; D possibly corresponds to TRBD2 (5 bases). Looked up from germline, CDR1 is LNHDA and CDR2 is SQIVND (reference sequence). The CDR3 length is 13 residues. V shed 7 bases and J shed 6 bases, with 13 bases lying between them. For the CDR3, the DNA is TGTGCCAGTATGATGCGAGGGATCAATGAGCAGTTCTTC. Translated, it gives CASMMRGINEQFF.

The genes are TRBV5-1 and TRBJ2-2; 7 nucleotides agree with TRBD1. Germline V CDR1 and CDR2: SGHRS, YFSETQ. The J segment lost 1 base and the V segment lost 0 bases, leaving 3 bases of the junction unmatched. The CDR3 is 16 residues long. CDR3: CASSLGWTGNTGELFF. The CDR3 DNA is TGCGCCAGCAGCTTGGGATGGACAGGGAACACCGGGGAGCTGTTTTTT. Based on the CDR3 plus reference TRBV5-1 and TRBJ2-2, the full variable domain is KAGVTQTPRYLIKTRGQQVTLSCSPISGHRSVSWYQQTPGQGLQFLFEYFSETQRNKGNFPGRFSGRQFSNSRSEMNVSTLELGDSALYLCASSLGWTGNTGELFFGEGSRLTVL.